This T cell receptor beta chain came from a study of cytomegalovirus exposure and HLA in healthy donors. Study-wide findings and caveats: About 90% or about 30% of the time was how often most TCR beta V segments were productive, according to an earlier analysis.

This clone was seen a single time. The target antigen is unknown. The study ran its PCR with 60 Vbeta and 13 Jbeta primers. The data were produced by immunoSEQ multiplex PCR, yet TCRdb's version contains in-frame clones alone and is incomplete. The sample lists fewer than 30,000 clones, roughly 60% occurring once. This CDR3 spans 13 amino acids. V was clipped by 5 bases and J by 2 bases, with 6 bases between them. From germline, CDR1 is SGHAT and CDR2 FQNNGV. The sample was PBMCs. The receptor comes from a male donor in good health and CMV-seropositive. The chain has TRBV11-2 and TRBJ1-4, with D possibly being TRBD1 (6 bases). DNA of the CDR3: TGTGCCAGCAGCAGGGGGACTAATGAAAAACTGTTTTTT. Translating it yields CASSRGTNEKLFF.